The 32 T cell receptor beta chains in this list originate from one sample, sequenced in a study of blood T cell repertoires in COVID-19. Here immunoSEQ multiplex PCR was the method, and the copy in TCRdb shows in-frame clones only, minus some. The data contain around 310,000 clones, 90% of them singletons. Source material: peripheral blood. The receptors were sampled from a woman aged 40 to 50 with COVID-19, enrolled during active disease.

V and J are TRBV2 and TRBJ1-1; 7 bases are shared with TRBD1. Trimming took 4 bases from V and 1 from J; bases not matched to a gene: 9. CDR3 size: 16 residues. Germline CDR1 and CDR2: SNHLY and FYNNEI. The CDR3 sequence: CASSAPGQGGNTEAFF. CDR3 nucleotides: TGTGCCAGCAGTGCACCCGGGCAGGGGGGGAACACTGAAGCTTTCTTT.

This rearrangement joins TRBV6-5 to TRBJ2-7, with D hard to call. V was shortened by 2 bases and J by 6 bases, with 11 bases between the two germline ends. Germline CDR1 is MNHEY and CDR2 is SVGAGI. The CDR3 consists of 13 residues. The CDR3 nucleotides read TGTGCCAGCAGTTACGACAATGGCCGCGAGCAGTACTTC. Translating it yields CASSYDNGREQYF.

The CDR3, as DNA: TGTGCCAGCAGTCCATCTGGTGGACAGGGGGCCGAGAGGTATGGCTACACCTTC. It yields the protein CASSPSGGQGAERYGYTF. V usage is TRBV2 and J usage is TRBJ1-2; 11 bases fit TRBD1. Trimming at V came to 5 bases and at J to 5 bases, leaving 16 bases not matched to a gene. The germline gives CDR1 SNHLY, CDR2 FYNNEI. The CDR3 is made up of 18 amino acids.

Worth noting for this clone: The sample contains more than one DNA sequence encoding this CDR3. The chain has TRBV18 and TRBJ1-1; 7 bases map to TRBD1. The CDR3 is 15 amino acids. Germline lookup yields CDR1 KGHSH and CDR2 LQKENI. J was trimmed by 1 base and V by 2 bases; bases with no gene match: 4. The chain's CDR3 is CASSPRTGENTEAFF. Written as DNA, the CDR3 is TGTGCCAGCTCACCAAGAACAGGGGAGAACACTGAAGCTTTCTTT.

This clone has just one count. The genes are TRBV2 and TRBJ2-2; 7 bases map to TRBD2. With V trimmed by 4 bases and J by 3 bases, 11 bases remained unmatched. The germline V gene encodes CDR1 SNHLY and CDR2 FYNNEI. This CDR3 comprises 17 residues. The CDR3 region has the DNA TGTGCCAGCAGTGCTTTGGCGGGAGATACGGACACCGGGGAGCTGTTTTTT. It codes for CASSALAGDTDTGELFF.

This chain connects TRBV13 to TRBJ1-4, with 7 positions matching TRBD1. The germline V gene has CDR1 PRHDT and CDR2 FYEKMQ (reference sequence). V gave up 6 bases and J gave up 4 bases; unmatched junction bases: 2. CDR3 length: 13 residues. The CDR3 spells CASSTGDNEKLFF. CDR3 nucleotide sequence: TGTGCCAGCAGTACAGGGGATAATGAAAAACTGTTTTTT.

This clone was seen just once. The chain links TRBV28 to TRBJ1-2; perhaps TRBD1 as D (6 bases). Trimming cost V 4 bases and J 6 bases, with 21 bases left between them. CDR1 and CDR2 from the germline V gene are MDHEN and SYDVKM. CDR3 length equals 16 residues. The DNA for the CDR3 is TGTGCCAGCAGTTCCACAAAAACAGGGACGGGAAATGGCTACACCTTC. Its translation: CASSSTKTGTGNGYTF.

The J gene is TRBJ1-6, the V gene TRBV30; tentatively, D is TRBD1 (5 bases). The CDR3 runs to 17 residues. V dropped 1 base and J dropped 0 bases, with 13 bases sitting between them. In germline, CDR1 is GTSNPN, CDR2 SVGIG (reference sequence). The CDR3 loop is CAWSASGRSSYNSPLHF. CDR3 in DNA: TGTGCCTGGAGTGCGTCAGGGCGGAGCTCCTATAATTCACCCCTCCACTTT.

The rearrangement joins TRBV6-1 to TRBJ1-2, with a possible D match to TRBD1 (5 bases). The CDR3 is made up of 16 amino acids. Germline V lookup: CDR1 MNHNS, CDR2 SASEGT. V gave up 1 base and J gave up 5 bases, with 17 bases separating them. CDR3 in amino acids: CASSEGYRTGVYGYTF. In DNA form, the CDR3 reads TGTGCCAGCAGTGAAGGCTACCGGACGGGGGTTTATGGCTACACCTTC.

This clone was seen a single time. V usage is TRBV19 and J usage is TRBJ1-2; 7 bases line up with TRBD1. V dropped 9 bases and J dropped 4; count of bases not matched to a gene: 5. Germline V gives CDR1 LNHDA, CDR2 SQIVND (reference sequence). The CDR3 runs 12 residues. The CDR3 DNA is TGTGCCAGCTGGGACAGCGTCTATGGCTACACCTTC. This translates into CASWDSVYGYTF.

The V call is TRBV23-1, the J call TRBJ2-1; TRBD2 aligns across 9 bases. TRBV23-1 is annotated as an ORF whose role is uncertain. The CDR3 is made up of 16 amino acids. Trimming at V came to 6 bases and at J to 8 bases, leaving 14 bases not matched to a gene. The CDR3: CASRAPLAGISDEQFF. CDR3 nucleotide sequence: TGCGCCAGCAGGGCGCCCCTAGCGGGAATTTCCGATGAGCAGTTCTTC.

This chain connects TRBV7-9 to TRBJ1-5, with TRBD1 identical over 10 bases. The CDR3 length is 15 residues. Per the germline V gene, CDR1 is SEHNR and CDR2 is FQNEAQ (reference sequence). Losses at the gene ends were 5 bases for V and 5 bases for J; bases not matched to a gene: 6. CDR3: CASSGTGAAYQPQHF. CDR3 DNA sequence: TGTGCCAGCAGCGGGACAGGGGCAGCCTATCAGCCCCAGCATTTT. The full variable domain, completed using reference TRBV7-9 and TRBJ1-5, is DTGVSQNPRHKITKRGQNVTFRCDPISEHNRLYWYRQTLGQGPEFLTYFQNEAQLEKSRLLSDRFSAERPKGSFSTLEIQRTEQGDSAMYLCASSGTGAAYQPQHFGDGTRLSIL.

This clone was observed once. V usage is TRBV4-3 and J usage is TRBJ1-1, with TRBD1 as a possible D gene (5 bases). Germline loops: CDR1 LGHNA, CDR2 YSLEER. V was clipped by 0 bases and J by 1 base, with 9 bases between them. There are 15 residues in the CDR3. The CDR3 protein is CASSQDQGWNTEAFF. CDR3 nucleotide sequence: TGCGCCAGCAGCCAAGATCAGGGCTGGAACACTGAAGCTTTCTTT.

The rearrangement links TRBV7-8 to TRBJ1-5, with TRBD1 matching 8 bases. In germline, CDR1 is SGHVS, CDR2 FQNEAQ. CDR3 length equals 19 residues. Trimming removed 3 bases from V and 4 bases from J; junction bases left unmatched: 17. CDR3 bases: TGTGCCAGCAGCTTGTCAGGGGGCGCGATCTCTAACGGAAATCAGCCCCAGCATTTT. As protein: CASSLSGGAISNGNQPQHF.

The CDR3 loop reads CSTEREDRNYGYTF. The CDR3 bases are TGCAGCACGGAGAGGGAGGACAGGAACTATGGCTACACCTTC. This chain uses TRBV29-1 with TRBJ1-2, with 7 bases matching TRBD1. From germline, CDR1 is SQVTM and CDR2 ANQGSEA. This CDR3 contains 14 residues. J lost 2 bases, V lost 8 bases, and 11 bases had no gene match.

This clone showed up just a few times. The rearrangement links TRBV27 to TRBJ1-6; D is unresolved. The germline V gene encodes CDR1 MNHEY and CDR2 SMNVEV (reference sequence). This CDR3 is 13 amino acids long. Trimming removed 0 bases at V and 10 bases at J, with 7 bases between. This CDR3 reads CASSLSPQSPLHF. DNA for the CDR3: TGTGCCAGCAGTTTATCCCCACAGTCACCCCTCCACTTT.

This clone appeared once. The rearrangement links TRBV19 to TRBJ2-6; 7 bases map to TRBD1. CDR3 size: 20 residues. The V and J ends lost 7 bases and 0 bases, in that order; junction bases with no gene match: 18. Per germline, CDR1 LNHDA and CDR2 SQIVND (reference sequence). The CDR3 DNA reads TGTGCCAGTAAAGATTTGGACAGGCTAAGTTTTCGCTCTGGGGCCAACGTCCTGACTTTC. Protein: CASKDLDRLSFRSGANVLTF.

The rearrangement joins TRBV5-1 to TRBJ1-2, with 8 bases lining up with TRBD1. The CDR3 extends over 14 amino acids. V lost 9 bases to trimming and J lost 5 bases; unmatched junction nucleotides: 12. Per germline, CDR1 SGHRS and CDR2 YFSETQ. The CDR3 here is CATTDPGQEYGYTF. CDR3 in DNA: TGCGCCACCACGGATCCGGGACAGGAGTATGGCTACACCTTC.

The genes are TRBV11-1 and TRBJ2-7, with a possible D match to TRBD2 (6 bases). Trimming pared 6 bases from V and 3 bases from J, leaving 18 bases between. Germline V lookup: CDR1 SGHAT, CDR2 FQDESV (reference sequence). The CDR3 is made up of 15 amino acids. As DNA, the CDR3 is TGTGCCAGCAGACTAGCCCCCGGGGGAGGCTACGAGCAGTACTTC. Protein product: CASRLAPGGGYEQYF.

J is TRBJ1-1 and V is TRBV7-2; 9 nucleotides match TRBD1. CDR3 length: 16 amino acids. Germline V gene lookup returns CDR1 SGHTA and CDR2 FQGNSA. The junction had 6 bases not matched to a gene; V was cut back by 3 bases and J by 1 base. This chain's CDR3 is CASSLGTGPPNTEAFF. The DNA of the CDR3 is TGTGCCAGCAGCTTGGGGACAGGGCCCCCGAACACTGAAGCTTTCTTT.

The chain links TRBV4-1 to TRBJ2-1; 7 bases align to TRBD2. Per the germline V gene, CDR1 is MGHRA and CDR2 is YSYEKL. The trim removed 2 bases at V and 4 bases at J, leaving 5 bases unmatched. The CDR3 is 15 amino acids. The CDR3 sequence: CASSQRTSAYNEQFF. The DNA for the CDR3 is TGCGCCAGCAGCCAACGGACTAGTGCTTACAATGAGCAGTTCTTC.

This clone was seen once. The rearrangement uses TRBV5-1 and TRBJ2-5; TRBD1 matches 9 bases. The CDR3 length is 14 residues. Germline V CDR1 and CDR2: SGHRS, YFSETQ. Unmatched junction bases numbered 3, after V lost 5 bases and J lost 1 base. The CDR3 sequence is CASRLQGAQETQYF. CDR3 DNA sequence: TGCGCCAGCAGACTACAGGGGGCCCAAGAGACCCAGTACTTC.

V gene TRBV19 combines with J gene TRBJ1-1; 8 bases fit TRBD1. The V and J ends lost 7 bases and 0 bases, in that order; junction bases with no gene match: 7. Germline V gives CDR1 LNHDA, CDR2 SQIVND (reference sequence). This CDR3 is built from 15 residues. This CDR3 reads CASIQQGGLNTEAFF. The CDR3 coding sequence is TGTGCCAGTATCCAACAGGGGGGATTGAACACTGAAGCTTTCTTT.

The genes are TRBV10-3 and TRBJ1-1, with D unresolved. The germline CDR1 and CDR2 sequences are ENHRY and SYGVKD. V was shortened by 6 bases and J by 0 bases, with 8 bases between the two germline ends. The length of the CDR3 is 13 residues. The CDR3 is CAISSGLNTEAFF. DNA for the CDR3: TGTGCCATCAGCTCAGGCTTGAACACTGAAGCTTTCTTT.

This clone came up once. The V call is TRBV7-3, the J call TRBJ2-3; D may be TRBD2 (5 bases). The CDR3 is 15 residues long. Germline V CDR1 and CDR2: SGHTA, FQGTGA. V lost 5 bases and J 0 bases, leaving 12 bases between the germline ends. For the CDR3, the DNA is TGTGCCAGCAGCCGGACTGTTACTAGCACAGATACGCAGTATTTT. Encoded protein: CASSRTVTSTDTQYF.

The chain combines TRBV19 with TRBJ1-2, with D tentatively TRBD1 (5 bases). V shed 3 bases and J shed 2 bases, with 7 bases lying between them. Germline CDR1 and CDR2: LNHDA and SQIVND (reference sequence). CDR3 size: 13 residues. The CDR3 here is CASSMSGNYGYTF. CDR3 nucleotide sequence: TGTGCCAGTAGTATGTCAGGGAACTATGGCTACACCTTC.

The V gene is TRBV27, the J gene TRBJ1-2; 7 bases align to TRBD1. The CDR3 length is 15 residues. J was trimmed by 4 bases and V by 3 bases; bases with no gene match: 8. Per germline, CDR1 MNHEY and CDR2 SMNVEV (reference sequence). The CDR3: CASSFLQDRLYGYTF. CDR3 bases: TGTGCCAGCAGTTTTCTACAGGACAGGCTCTATGGCTACACCTTC.

With respect to this clone: Other DNA sequences within the sample encode an identical CDR3. The V and J genes are TRBV30 and TRBJ1-6; TRBD1 agrees at 10 bases. Germline CDR1 and CDR2: GTSNPN and SVGIG (reference sequence). Unmatched junction bases numbered 1, after V lost 0 bases and J lost 8 bases. The CDR3 sequence is 14 residues long. The CDR3 here is CAWSVTGGDSPLHF. As DNA, the CDR3 is TGTGCCTGGAGTGTGACAGGGGGCGATTCACCCCTCCACTTT.

In its sample, this clone was seen once. The genes are TRBV19 and TRBJ1-2; 7 nucleotides agree with TRBD1. V trimming: 1 base; J trimming: 6 bases; junction bases outside the gene matches: 8. This CDR3 spans 15 amino acids. Germline CDR1 reads LNHDA; CDR2 reads SQIVND (reference sequence). CDR3: CASSIGGDRVDGYTF. The CDR3 DNA follows: TGTGCCAGTAGTATAGGGGGGGACAGAGTTGATGGCTACACCTTC. The variable domain in full, completed from reference TRBV19 and TRBJ1-2, reads DGGITQSPKYLFRKEGQNVTLSCEQNLNHDAMYWYRQDPGQGLRLIYYSQIVNDFQKGDIAEGYSVSREKKESFPLTVTSAQKNPTAFYLCASSIGGDRVDGYTFGSGTRLTVV.

The gene calls are TRBV28 and TRBJ1-4; 8 positions agree with TRBD1. The CDR3 length is 15 residues. V trimming: 5 bases; J trimming: 2 bases; junction bases outside the gene matches: 4. Germline CDR1 and CDR2: MDHEN and SYDVKM. The CDR3 is CASSDRGGTNEKLFF. CDR3 sequence (DNA): TGTGCCAGCAGTGACAGGGGAGGTACTAATGAAAAACTGTTTTTT.

The J gene is TRBJ1-1, the V gene TRBV6-1; unclear D gene. CDR3 length: 14 residues. Trimming pared 5 bases from V and 5 bases from J, leaving 15 bases between. Germline assignment: CDR1 MNHNS and CDR2 SASEGT. The CDR3 DNA reads TGTGCCAGCAGTTCCCTACGGGGTGGGACTGAAGCTTTCTTT. Translation gives CASSSLRGGTEAFF.

The chain combines TRBV5-6 with TRBJ1-2; D is unclear. Germline loops: CDR1 SGHDT, CDR2 YYEEEE. This CDR3 spans 15 amino acids. Trimming pared 0 bases from V and 5 bases from J, leaving 14 bases between. The CDR3 nucleotides read TGTGCCAGCAGCTTGGTCGATCCAGGACTATATGGCTACACCTTC. Translation gives CASSLVDPGLYGYTF.